This T cell receptor beta chain is from a study of CD8+ T cells in alopecia areata. About the research overall: Each day, treated patients took oral tofacitinib twice, at 5 to 10 mg per dose. Study results and limitations: It was lesional scalp, especially alopecia totalis/universalis, that showed higher clonality than normal scalp.

The CDR3 is 14 amino acids. Unmatched junction bases numbered 5, after V lost 1 base and J lost 5 bases. CDR1 is SGHRS, CDR2 YFSETQ, per germline. RNA was isolated and reverse transcribed to cDNA, the sequencing template. The protocol was immunoSEQ multiplex PCR, while the TCRdb copy is restricted to in-frame clones and leaves out a portion. The sample lists 150,000 to 200,000 clones, roughly 66% occurring once. Only a few counts were recorded for this clone. Its specificity is not known. Sequencing was performed on CD8+ T cells sorted from blood, taken at week 0. The gene calls are TRBV5-1 and TRBJ2-5, with TRBD1 identical over 7 bases. This receptor was taken from a human donor with alopecia areata. The CDR3 DNA reads TGCGCCAGCAGCTTGCCGGACAGGCGCGAGACCCAGTACTTC. This sequence encodes CASSLPDRRETQYF.